A single sample gave rise to the 19 T cell receptor beta chains below, sequenced in a study of T cells in pancreatic ductal adenocarcinoma. Assay: immunoSEQ multiplex PCR; the TCRdb copy retains only in-frame clones and omits some. Found here are roughly 100,000 clones, nearly 95% of them singletons; the top ten hold roughly 3.1%. Selected pancreatic ductal adenocarcinoma patients had undergone surgery without neoadjuvant therapy. Sequencing was performed on PBMCs. These receptors were taken from a human donor with pancreatic ductal adenocarcinoma.

The gene calls are TRBV18 and TRBJ2-5, with TRBD1 as a possible D gene (6 bases). The CDR3 covers 17 residues. Trimming left V 3 bases short and J 0 bases short, with 17 bases between. Germline CDR1 is KGHSH and CDR2 is LQKENI. CDR3 bases: TGTGCCAGCTCACCCCCTGCCGGGACACTCCACCAAGAGACCCAGTACTTC. Translated, it gives CASSPPAGTLHQETQYF. Looking up the rest from reference TRBV18 and TRBJ2-5 gives the full variable domain: NAGVMQNPRHLVRRRGQEARLRCSPMKGHSHVYWYRQLPEEGLKFMVYLQKENIIDESGMPKERFSAEFPKEGPSILRIQQVVRGDSAAYFCASSPPAGTLHQETQYFGPGTRLLVL.

The gene calls are TRBV7-9 and TRBJ2-6, with D hard to call. Germline lookup yields CDR1 SEHNR and CDR2 FQNEAQ (reference sequence). This CDR3 is 14 amino acids long. V was clipped by 4 bases and J by 2 bases, with 6 bases between them. This chain's CDR3 is CASSSGAGANVLTF. CDR3 nucleotide sequence: TGTGCCAGCAGCTCGGGTGCTGGGGCCAACGTCCTGACTTTC.

The genes are TRBV5-1 and TRBJ2-3; no definite D call. Germline values: CDR1 SGHRS, CDR2 YFSETQ. V lost 0 bases and J lost 0, with 8 bases in between. The CDR3 runs 15 residues. In DNA, the CDR3 is TGCGCCAGCAGCTTGGGGATCGGGAGCACAGATACGCAGTATTTT. Translating gives CASSLGIGSTDTQYF.

The J gene is TRBJ2-7, the V gene TRBV9, with D perhaps TRBD1 (9 bases). There are 17 residues in the CDR3. From germline, CDR1 is SGDLS and CDR2 YYNGEE. Trimming shortened V by 4 bases and J by 7 bases, and 27 bases separated the two germline ends. The CDR3 region has the DNA TGTGCCAGCAGCATGGGGACAGGGACCGGGAGGGCCGTTGAGCAGTACTTC. It translates to CASSMGTGTGRAVEQYF.

DNA for the CDR3: TGCGCCAGCAGTGAGGTAGACACCGGGGAGCTGTTTTTT. This sequence encodes CASSEVDTGELFF. The chain has TRBV10-1 and TRBJ2-2; D gene ambiguous. Trimming shortened V by 2 bases and J by 3 bases, and 4 bases separated the two germline ends. Germline CDR1 reads WNHNN; CDR2 reads SYGVQD (reference sequence). The CDR3 loop spans 13 amino acids.

The gene calls are TRBV5-1 and TRBJ2-6; 11 nucleotides line up with TRBD1. J was trimmed by 4 bases and V by 4 bases; bases with no gene match: 10. Germline V gene data show CDR1 as SGHRS and CDR2 as YFSETQ. CDR3 size: 18 residues. This chain's CDR3 is CASSRGGQGARGANVLTF. For the CDR3, the DNA is TGCGCCAGCAGCAGAGGTGGACAGGGGGCGCGAGGGGCCAACGTCCTGACTTTC.

J is TRBJ2-1 and V is TRBV28; TRBD2 matches 7 bases. Germline-derived CDR1 and CDR2 are MDHEN and SYDVKM. This CDR3 has 16 amino acids. V gave up 5 bases and J gave up 2 bases; unmatched junction bases: 9. CDR3 in amino acids: CASSPLLADAYNEQFF. CDR3 nucleotide sequence: TGTGCCAGCAGTCCCCTCCTAGCGGACGCCTACAATGAGCAGTTCTTC.

This clone has just one count. This chain uses TRBV5-5 with TRBJ1-5; TRBD1 matches at 9 bases. Germline CDR1 reads SGHKS; CDR2 reads YYEKEE (reference sequence). There are 15 residues in the CDR3. J lost 6 bases, V lost 3 bases, and 7 bases had no gene match. CDR3 residues: CASSYRQGESQPQHF. CDR3 bases: TGTGCCAGCAGCTATCGACAGGGGGAGAGTCAGCCCCAGCATTTT.

The chain links TRBV5-1 to TRBJ1-1; 7 positions match TRBD1. V was pared by 0 bases and J by 7 bases, with 6 bases of the junction left unmatched. The V gene's germline CDR1 is SGHRS and CDR2 YFSETQ. The length of the CDR3 is 14 residues. Written as DNA, the CDR3 is TGCGCCAGCAGCTTGGACACAGGGGTGCTTGAAGCTTTCTTT. Encoded protein: CASSLDTGVLEAFF.

The chain couples TRBV10-3 to TRBJ2-1; tentative D call: TRBD2 (7 bases). The CDR3 sequence is 14 residues long. The germline V gene has CDR1 ENHRY and CDR2 SYGVKD. Trimming took off 10 bases at V and 10 bases at J, with 23 bases between the two ends. This CDR3 is CATVAGHPDREQFF. CDR3 bases: TGTGCCACGGTAGCGGGTCACCCCGACAGGGAGCAGTTCTTC.

A single count supports this clone. V gene TRBV28 combines with J gene TRBJ2-7; D unclear. The V end was cut by 7 bases, the J end by 2 bases, with 9 bases between. CDR3 length: 12 amino acids. Germline CDR1 reads MDHEN; CDR2 reads SYDVKM. This CDR3 reads CASKTPTYEQYF. In nucleotides, the CDR3 is TGTGCCAGCAAAACGCCTACCTACGAGCAGTACTTC.

The gene calls are TRBV27 and TRBJ1-1; D gene ambiguous. This CDR3 has 14 amino acids. Trimming pared 2 bases from V and 6 bases from J, leaving 13 bases between. Germline CDR1 MNHEY, CDR2 SMNVEV (reference sequence). The CDR3 reads CASSLQAVAPEAFF. The CDR3 nucleotides read TGTGCCAGCAGTTTACAAGCCGTAGCTCCTGAAGCTTTCTTT.

The chain links TRBV6-1 to TRBJ2-7, with 9 bases aligning to TRBD2. J was trimmed by 5 bases and V by 4 bases; bases with no gene match: 18. The CDR3 contains 18 residues. Germline values: CDR1 MNHNS, CDR2 SASEGT. In nucleotides, the CDR3 is TGTGCCAGCAGTGTCCAACCCCCCTCAGCGGGAGGTCAAGACGAGCAGTACTTC. Its protein is CASSVQPPSAGGQDEQYF.

The chain has TRBV10-3 and TRBJ2-1; 9 nucleotides agree with TRBD2. CDR1 ENHRY and CDR2 SYGVKD come from the germline V gene. The CDR3 length is 14 residues. Unmatched junction bases numbered 7, after V lost 5 bases and J lost 8 bases. The CDR3 coding sequence is TGTGCCATCAGTACTCGGACTAGCGTGGATGAGCAGTTCTTC. It codes for CAISTRTSVDEQFF.

This chain connects TRBV12-5 to TRBJ2-1, with a possible D match to TRBD1 (6 bases). The CDR3 consists of 17 residues. Trimming took off 0 bases at V and 4 bases at J, with 16 bases between the two ends. CDR1 and CDR2 from the germline V gene are LGHNT and FRNRAP. The CDR3 DNA sequence: TGTGCTAGTGGTTTGGTACCCGGGACAAGACTTTACAATGAGCAGTTCTTC. Translation: CASGLVPGTRLYNEQFF.

The chain carries TRBV5-1 and TRBJ2-1; TRBD1 agrees at 10 bases. The CDR3 contains 15 residues. After removal of 0 bases from V and 10 bases from J, the junction contained 7 bases not matched to a gene. Germline V gives CDR1 SGHRS, CDR2 YFSETQ. CDR3 nucleotide sequence: TGCGCCAGCAGCTTGGATGGACAGGGGGAGCAGGAGCAGTTCTTC. This codes for CASSLDGQGEQEQFF.

V gene TRBV2 combines with J gene TRBJ2-7; 7 bases fit TRBD1. The J segment lost 2 bases and the V segment lost 8 bases, leaving 9 bases of the junction unmatched. CDR1 and CDR2 from the germline V gene are SNHLY and FYNNEI. The length of the CDR3 is 14 residues. In DNA, the CDR3 is TGTGCCAGCGGCTCGGGACAGCCGCCCTACGAGCAGTACTTC. It specifies CASGSGQPPYEQYF.

The CDR3 sequence is CASSTSGKVLLYEQYF. DNA for the CDR3: TGTGCCAGCAGTACTAGCGGGAAGGTCCTCCTCTACGAGCAGTACTTC. The rearrangement uses TRBV27 and TRBJ2-7; 10 nucleotides line up with TRBD2. With V trimmed by 5 bases and J by 3 bases, 10 bases remained unmatched. Germline V CDR1 and CDR2: MNHEY, SMNVEV (reference sequence). The CDR3 extends over 16 amino acids.

The chain carries TRBV10-3 and TRBJ2-2; possible D gene TRBD2, 6 bases. Per the germline V gene, CDR1 is ENHRY and CDR2 is SYGVKD. V lost 7 bases to trimming and J lost 4 bases, with 10 bases between them. The length of the CDR3 is 13 residues. CDR3 in DNA: TGTGCCATCACGGGCGGGATCACCGGGGAGCTGTTTTTT. Translation: CAITGGITGELFF.